Listed below are T cell receptor beta chains from one sample, sequenced in a study of cytomegalovirus exposure and HLA in healthy donors. Sequencing used immunoSEQ multiplex PCR; TCRdb keeps in-frame clones, though not all of them. The repertoire holds roughly 76,000 clones, with 86% as singletons. Sequencing was performed on PBMCs. The receptor set was obtained from a woman aged 30 to 39 in good health and CMV-seronegative. The CDR3 runs from the conserved cysteine through the conserved F or W. A D gene is named only where the DNA matches it firmly. A clone size is listed for some rows: how often the clone was seen (once, few, many), or a class if it is expanded.

CDR3 length: 13
D gene: NA
clone size: NA
J gene: TRBJ2-2
V gene: TRBV19
CDR3 DNA: TGTGCCAGCCCGGGACAGAACACCGGGGAGCTGTTTTTT
CDR3 protein: CASPGQNTGELFF

CDR3 length: 12
D gene: TRBD1
clone size: NA
J gene: TRBJ1-2
V gene: TRBV7-9
CDR3 DNA: TGTGCCAGCGTTCTAGGGACAGGCCCGATCACCTTC
CDR3 protein: CASVLGTGPITF

CDR3 length: 16
D gene: NA
clone size: NA
J gene: TRBJ2-5
V gene: TRBV27
CDR3 DNA: TGTGCCAGCAGTTTGAGGCGTTTAGCGAGACCGGAGACCCAGTACTTC
CDR3 protein: CASSLRRLARPETQYF

CDR3 length: 16
D gene: TRBD1
clone size: NA
J gene: TRBJ2-7
V gene: TRBV4-2
CDR3 DNA: TGTGCCAGCAGCCAAGAGGCCTCGGGACAGTCCTACGAGCAGTACTTC
CDR3 protein: CASSQEASGQSYEQYF

CDR3 length: 17
D gene: NA
clone size: NA
J gene: TRBJ2-1
V gene: TRBV19
CDR3 DNA: TGTGCCAGTAGTCCCGCTAGCCAGAGTTGGTCCTACAATGAGCAGTTCTTC
CDR3 protein: CASSPASQSWSYNEQFF

CDR3 length: 13
D gene: NA
clone size: NA
J gene: TRBJ2-5
V gene: TRBV19
CDR3 DNA: TGTGCCAGTAGTATTAGCAGGGCAAAGATCCAGTACTTC
CDR3 protein: CASSISRAKIQYF

CDR3 length: 15
D gene: TRBD2
clone size: NA
J gene: TRBJ2-7
V gene: TRBV4-1
CDR3 DNA: TGCGCCAGCAGCCAAGAGATGCGGGAGGCCTACGAGCAGTACTTC
CDR3 protein: CASSQEMREAYEQYF

CDR3 length: 17
D gene: NA
clone size: NA
J gene: TRBJ1-2
V gene: TRBV4-3
CDR3 DNA: TGCGCCAGCAGCCAAGATAGGGGGTATGAAGCTAACTATGGCTACACCTTC
CDR3 protein: CASSQDRGYEANYGYTF

CDR3 length: 14
D gene: NA
clone size: NA
J gene: TRBJ2-7
V gene: TRBV6-1
CDR3 DNA: TGTGCCAGCAGTGAAGCGCGGCTACTCTACGAGCAGTACTTC
CDR3 protein: CASSEARLLYEQYF

CDR3 length: 14
D gene: TRBD2
clone size: NA
J gene: TRBJ2-1
V gene: TRBV2
CDR3 DNA: TGTGCCAGCAGCGAGACTAGCGGGAACGATGAGCAGTTCTTC
CDR3 protein: CASSETSGNDEQFF

CDR3 length: 16
D gene: NA
clone size: NA
J gene: TRBJ2-2
V gene: TRBV30
CDR3 DNA: TGTGCCTGGAGTAGAGCGAGAAGTTCGAACACCGGGGAGCTGTTTTTT
CDR3 protein: CAWSRARSSNTGELFF

CDR3 length: 13
D gene: NA
clone size: NA
J gene: TRBJ2-1
V gene: TRBV29-1
CDR3 DNA: TGCAGCGTCCGACGGACAGTTTACAATGAGCAGTTCTTC
CDR3 protein: CSVRRTVYNEQFF

CDR3 length: 15
D gene: NA
clone size: once
J gene: TRBJ2-3
V gene: TRBV9
CDR3 DNA: TGTGCCAGCAGCGGGGGGGGACAGGTCACAGATACGCAGTATTTT
CDR3 protein: CASSGGGQVTDTQYF

CDR3 length: 15
D gene: TRBD2
clone size: NA
J gene: TRBJ2-7
V gene: TRBV5-6
CDR3 DNA: TGTGCCAGCAGCGCCGGGACTAGCGGGAACGACGAGCAGTACTTC
CDR3 protein: CASSAGTSGNDEQYF

CDR3 length: 17
D gene: NA
clone size: NA
J gene: TRBJ2-4
V gene: TRBV11-2
CDR3 DNA: TGTGCCAGCAGCCGTGGTGGCATTGGGGGGACTGGGAACATTCAGTACTTC
CDR3 protein: CASSRGGIGGTGNIQYF

CDR3 length: 12
D gene: NA
clone size: NA
J gene: TRBJ2-5
V gene: TRBV29-1
CDR3 DNA: TGCAGCGTTGAACGCAGGGGAGAGACCCAGTACTTC
CDR3 protein: CSVERRGETQYF

CDR3 length: 13
D gene: NA
clone size: once
J gene: TRBJ1-1
V gene: TRBV30
CDR3 DNA: TGTGCCTGGAGTGTTCTCAGCCTCCCGGGAGCTTTCTTT
CDR3 protein: CAWSVLSLPGAFF

CDR3 length: 14
D gene: TRBD2
clone size: NA
J gene: TRBJ2-1
V gene: TRBV28
CDR3 DNA: TGTGCCAGCAGCCCCCGGACTAGCCGGAATGAGCAGTTCTTC
CDR3 protein: CASSPRTSRNEQFF

CDR3 length: 15
D gene: TRBD2
clone size: NA
J gene: TRBJ2-7
V gene: TRBV5-3
CDR3 DNA: TGTGCCAGAAGCTGGGGTAGCGGGAGGGCCTACGAGCAGTACTTC
CDR3 protein: CARSWGSGRAYEQYF

CDR3 length: 14
D gene: TRBD2
clone size: NA
J gene: TRBJ2-7
V gene: TRBV4-1
CDR3 DNA: TGCGCCAGCAGCCAAGCGGGGGGGCTAGGCGAGCAGTACTTC
CDR3 protein: CASSQAGGLGEQYF

CDR3 length: 13
D gene: NA
clone size: NA
J gene: TRBJ2-7
V gene: TRBV5-1
CDR3 DNA: TGCGCCAGCAGCCAGACAGTCTCCTACGAGCAGTACTTC
CDR3 protein: CASSQTVSYEQYF

CDR3 length: 13
D gene: TRBD1
clone size: NA
J gene: TRBJ2-7
V gene: TRBV29-1
CDR3 DNA: TGCAGCGAACTCCGGACAGGGGGCAACGAGCAGTACTTC
CDR3 protein: CSELRTGGNEQYF

CDR3 length: 12
D gene: NA
clone size: once
J gene: TRBJ2-1
V gene: TRBV7-9
CDR3 DNA: TGTGCCAGCAGCTCAGGGGGAGGTGAGCAGTTCTTC
CDR3 protein: CASSSGGGEQFF

CDR3 length: 14
D gene: TRBD1
clone size: NA
J gene: TRBJ1-1
V gene: TRBV6-5
CDR3 DNA: TGTGCCAGCAGCCAAGACAGGGTGTCCACTGAAGCTTTCTTT
CDR3 protein: CASSQDRVSTEAFF